Following are 14 T cell receptor beta chains from one sample sequenced in a study of human T cells and chemical hapten exposure. In TCRdb, the RACE reads were re-called with MiXCR into one record per CDR3 protein. This table has 150,000 to 200,000 distinct CDR3 sequences, 28% appearing once. Time point reported: patch test 3, about 24 weeks after DPC sensitization. Treatment noted: therapeutic diphenylcyclopropenone sensitization with weekly scalp DPC. Here the sequenced sample was whole blood, taken in connection with sensitization to the hapten diphenylcyclopropenone (DPC). These TCRs come from a woman aged 18-29 years with alopecia areata. Some clones in this sample may be carry-over from other donors' samples.

This clonotype was seen more than once but under ten times. The chain employs TRBV5-1 and TRBJ2-1, with TRBD2 identical over 7 bases. The CDR3 consists of 15 residues. Trimming at V came to 7 bases and at J to 5 bases, leaving 12 bases not matched to a gene. In germline, CDR1 is SGHRS, CDR2 YFSETQ. CDR3 DNA sequence: TGCGCCAGCCGTCTAGGCCAGCGGGGCCACAATGAGCAGTTCTTC. Its protein is CASRLGQRGHNEQFF. The complete variable domain, with remaining parts taken from reference TRBV5-1 and TRBJ2-1, reads KAGVTQTPRYLIKTRGQQVTLSCSPISGHRSVSWYQQTPGQGLQFLFEYFSETQRNKGNFPGRFSGRQFSNSRSEMNVSTLELGDSALYLCASRLGQRGHNEQFFGPGTRLTVL.

This clonotype was seen at least ten times. DNA for the CDR3: TGCAGCGTTGAGCGGCATGGCGGGACCGGGGAGCTGTTTTTT. It is translated as CSVERHGGTGELFF. V usage is TRBV29-1 and J usage is TRBJ2-2; a weak D match, TRBD2 (5 bases). Per germline, CDR1 SQVTM and CDR2 ANQGSEA. V was cut by 3 bases and J by 5 bases, with 13 bases left in between. This CDR3 has 14 residues.

This clonotype occurred a few times. The V gene is TRBV7-6, the J gene TRBJ1-6; D gene ambiguous. Germline lookup yields CDR1 SGHVS and CDR2 FNYEAQ. The CDR3 spans 14 residues. The V and J ends lost 0 bases and 6 bases respectively, with 6 bases between them. The chain's CDR3 is CASSLAGGNSPLHF. The DNA of the CDR3 is TGTGCCAGCAGCTTAGCGGGTGGTAATTCACCCCTCCACTTT.

This clonotype occurred many times. The chain joins TRBV20-1 to TRBJ2-1; D unresolved. With 0 bases removed from V and 6 bases from J, the gap between germline ends came to 6 bases. CDR3 size: 12 residues. CDR1 and CDR2 (germline): DFQATT, SNEGSKA (reference sequence). The CDR3 DNA follows: TGCAGTGCTAGAGAACTTAGCAATGAGCAGTTCTTC. Protein: CSARELSNEQFF.

The J gene is TRBJ2-5, the V gene TRBV27; 11 bases fit TRBD1. V lost 6 bases and J lost 5; bases outside the gene matches: 8. Germline loops: CDR1 MNHEY, CDR2 SMNVEV (reference sequence). CDR3 length: 15 amino acids. CDR3 sequence: CASRLGQGVLETQYF. CDR3 coding DNA: TGTGCCAGCAGACTGGGACAGGGGGTGTTGGAGACCCAGTACTTC.

This clonotype was seen only a few times. The V and J genes are TRBV29-1 and TRBJ1-2, with 9 bases matching TRBD1. This CDR3 is built from 14 residues. V was clipped by 7 bases and J by 1 base; unmatched bases: 7. Germline values: CDR1 SQVTM, CDR2 ANQGSEA. CDR3 residues: CSEGQGSGNYGYTF. The CDR3 coding sequence is TGCAGCGAGGGACAGGGCTCCGGTAACTATGGCTACACCTTC. Full variable domain (missing parts from reference TRBV29-1 and TRBJ1-2): SAVISQKPSRDICQRGTSLTIQCQVDSQVTMMFWYRQQPGQSLTLIATANQGSEATYESGFVIDKFPISRPNLTFSTLTVSNMSPEDSSIYLCSEGQGSGNYGYTFGSGTRLTVV.

This clonotype has a handful of counts. V gene TRBV4-1 combines with J gene TRBJ2-7, with D perhaps matching TRBD1 or TRBD2 (5 bases each). V lost 1 base to trimming and J lost 5 bases, with 6 bases between them. The CDR3 is made up of 12 amino acids. The germline gives CDR1 MGHRA, CDR2 YSYEKL. The CDR3 nucleotides are TGCGCCAGCAGCCAAGGGGACCACGAGCAGTACTTC. Its protein product is CASSQGDHEQYF.

This clonotype was observed a handful of times. The V call is TRBV25-1, the J call TRBJ2-5; 9 nucleotides align to TRBD1. The CDR3 spans 15 residues. J gave up 2 bases and V 6 bases, and 7 bases lay outside the gene matches. Germline lookup yields CDR1 MGHDK and CDR2 SYGVNS. The CDR3 DNA sequence: TGTGCCAGCAGCGCTACAGGGGGCCAACAAGAGACCCAGTACTTC. As protein: CASSATGGQQETQYF.

The V and J genes are TRBV5-1 and TRBJ2-1; 10 bases are a match to TRBD2. Germline CDR1 SGHRS, CDR2 YFSETQ. The CDR3 has 16 amino acids. Trimming took 6 bases from V and 9 from J; bases not matched to a gene: 15. CDR3 sequence: CASTPVPKTSGSEQFF. The DNA for the CDR3 is TGCGCCAGCACCCCCGTCCCCAAGACTAGCGGGTCTGAGCAGTTCTTC.

This clonotype was recorded many times. The rearrangement joins TRBV7-2 to TRBJ2-3, with 7 nucleotides matching TRBD2. This CDR3 has 20 amino acids. The J segment lost 0 bases and the V segment lost 2 bases, leaving 17 bases of the junction unmatched. CDR1 is SGHTA and CDR2 is FQGNSA in the germline V gene. CDR3 in amino acids: CASSLLSIGGSYLSTDTQYF. CDR3 DNA: TGTGCCAGCAGCTTACTCTCTATTGGCGGGAGCTACCTAAGCACAGATACGCAGTATTTT.

This clonotype has just a few counts. The genes are TRBV9 and TRBJ1-2, with 7 nucleotides matching TRBD1. V trimming: 0 bases; J trimming: 0 bases; junction bases outside the gene matches: 2. Germline V lookup: CDR1 SGDLS, CDR2 YYNGEE. The CDR3 extends over 15 amino acids. Written as DNA, the CDR3 is TGTGCCAGCAGCGTAGACACAGGGGCTAACTATGGCTACACCTTC. Its translation: CASSVDTGANYGYTF.

The count of this clonotype is one. This rearrangement joins TRBV5-1 to TRBJ2-7; the match to TRBD1 covers 12 bases. This CDR3 region has 15 residues. The junction had 8 bases not matched to a gene; V was cut back by 4 bases and J by 6 bases. The germline V gene has CDR1 SGHRS and CDR2 YFSETQ. The CDR3 reads CASSLGQGARGEQYF. The CDR3 coding sequence is TGCGCCAGCAGCCTGGGACAGGGGGCCCGAGGCGAGCAGTACTTC. Variable domain in full (rest from reference TRBV5-1 and TRBJ2-7): KAGVTQTPRYLIKTRGQQVTLSCSPISGHRSVSWYQQTPGQGLQFLFEYFSETQRNKGNFPGRFSGRQFSNSRSEMNVSTLELGDSALYLCASSLGQGARGEQYFGPGTRLTVT.

The chain has TRBV27 and TRBJ2-1; D is unresolved. The germline V gene encodes CDR1 MNHEY and CDR2 SMNVEV (reference sequence). This CDR3 has 14 amino acids. Between the trimmed V and J ends, which lost 7 bases and 2 bases, there was a span of 12 bases. CDR3 in DNA: TGTGCCAGCACCTCGAACCCTACCTACAATGAGCAGTTCTTC. Translating gives CASTSNPTYNEQFF.

This chain links TRBV7-2 with TRBJ1-5; D may be TRBD1 (5 bases). The CDR3 is 14 residues long. In germline, CDR1 is SGHTA, CDR2 FQGNSA. The V and J ends lost 4 bases and 5 bases respectively, with 12 bases between them. CDR3 DNA: TGTGCCAGCAGCTCCCGACAGACGTATCAGCCCCAGCATTTT. It is translated as CASSSRQTYQPQHF.